Here is one TCR beta chain with its context. This sample was taken from a study of blood T cell repertoires in COVID-19. Germline CDR1 reads SGHRS; CDR2 reads YFSETQ. There are 15 residues in the CDR3. V was clipped by 4 bases and J by 0 bases; unmatched bases: 4. Assay used: immunoSEQ multiplex PCR; TCRdb lists only in-frame clones, some missing. The sample consists of some 300,000 clones, roughly 89% of them appearing once. The receptor was derived from a woman aged 50 to 60 who had been exposed to COVID-19. The sample consisted of PBMCs or T cells enriched from blood (not recorded which). This sequence joins TRBV5-1 and TRBJ1-3, with 7 bases that match TRBD1. CDR3 coding DNA: TGCGCCAGCAGCCAACAGGGGAACTCTGGAAACACCATATATTTT. As protein: CASSQQGNSGNTIYF.